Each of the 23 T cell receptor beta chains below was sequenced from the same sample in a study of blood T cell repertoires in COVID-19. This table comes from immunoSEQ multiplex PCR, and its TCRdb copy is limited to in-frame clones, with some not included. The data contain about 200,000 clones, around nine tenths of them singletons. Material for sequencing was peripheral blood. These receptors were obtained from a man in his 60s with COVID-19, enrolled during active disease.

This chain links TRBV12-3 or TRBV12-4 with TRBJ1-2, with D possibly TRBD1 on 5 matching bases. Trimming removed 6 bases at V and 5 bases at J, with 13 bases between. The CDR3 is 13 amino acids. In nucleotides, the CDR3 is TGTGCCAGCAGGAAAGACAGCCCATATGGCTACACCTTC. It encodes CASRKDSPYGYTF.

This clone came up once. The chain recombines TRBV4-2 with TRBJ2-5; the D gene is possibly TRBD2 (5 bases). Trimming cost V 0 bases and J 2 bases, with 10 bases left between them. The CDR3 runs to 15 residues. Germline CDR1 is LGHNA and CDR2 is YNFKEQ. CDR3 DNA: TGTGCCAGCAGCCAAGAACGCCGGGGTCAAGAGACCCAGTACTTC. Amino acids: CASSQERRGQETQYF.

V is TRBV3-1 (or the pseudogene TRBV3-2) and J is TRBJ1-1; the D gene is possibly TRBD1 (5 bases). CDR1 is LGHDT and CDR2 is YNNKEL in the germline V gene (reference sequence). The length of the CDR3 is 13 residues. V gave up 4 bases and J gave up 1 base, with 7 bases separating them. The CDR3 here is CASSRTPNTEAFF. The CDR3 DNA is TGTGCCAGCAGCCGGACACCGAACACTGAAGCTTTCTTT.

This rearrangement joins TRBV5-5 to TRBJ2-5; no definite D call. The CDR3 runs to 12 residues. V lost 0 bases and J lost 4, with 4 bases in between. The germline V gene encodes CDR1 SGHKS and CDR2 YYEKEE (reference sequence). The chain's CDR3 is CASSLDRETQYF. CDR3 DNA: TGTGCCAGCAGCTTGGATAGAGAGACCCAGTACTTC.

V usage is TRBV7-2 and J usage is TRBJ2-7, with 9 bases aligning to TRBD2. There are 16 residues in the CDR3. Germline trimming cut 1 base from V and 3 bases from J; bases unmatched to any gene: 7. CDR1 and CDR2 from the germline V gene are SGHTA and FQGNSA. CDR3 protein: CASSLDEGSGSYEQYF. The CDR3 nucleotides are TGTGCCAGCAGCTTAGATGAGGGTAGCGGGAGCTACGAGCAGTACTTC.

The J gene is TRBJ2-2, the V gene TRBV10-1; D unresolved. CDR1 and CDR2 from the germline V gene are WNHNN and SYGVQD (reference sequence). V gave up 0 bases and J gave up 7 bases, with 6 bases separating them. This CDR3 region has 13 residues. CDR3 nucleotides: TGCGCCAGCAGTGAGTCCCGGAGCGGGGAGCTGTTTTTT. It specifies CASSESRSGELFF.

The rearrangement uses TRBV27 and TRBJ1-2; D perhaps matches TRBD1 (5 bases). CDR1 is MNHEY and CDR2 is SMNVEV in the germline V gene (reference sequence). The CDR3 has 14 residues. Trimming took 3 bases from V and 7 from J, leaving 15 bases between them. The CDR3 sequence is CASSFGTDPSGYTF. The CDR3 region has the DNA TGTGCCAGCAGTTTTGGGACTGACCCTTCTGGCTACACCTTC.

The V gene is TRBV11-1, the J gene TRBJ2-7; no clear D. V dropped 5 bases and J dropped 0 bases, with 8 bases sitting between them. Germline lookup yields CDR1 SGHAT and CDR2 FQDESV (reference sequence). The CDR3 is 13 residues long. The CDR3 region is CASSASDSYEQYF. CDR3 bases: TGTGCCAGCAGCGCCTCAGACTCCTACGAGCAGTACTTC.

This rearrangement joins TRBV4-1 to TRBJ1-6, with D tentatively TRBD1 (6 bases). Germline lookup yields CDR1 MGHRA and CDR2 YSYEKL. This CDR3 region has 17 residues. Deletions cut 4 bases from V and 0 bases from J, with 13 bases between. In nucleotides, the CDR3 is TGCGCCAGCAGCCTAGAGGGGGGGAGCTCCTATAATTCACCCCTCCACTTT. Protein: CASSLEGGSSYNSPLHF.

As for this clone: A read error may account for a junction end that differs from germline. The CDR3: CASSYTNRGNEQFF. CDR3 coding DNA: TGTGCCAGTAGTTACACCAACAGGGGCAATGAGCAGTTCTTC. J is TRBJ2-1 and V is TRBV6-5, with 7 bases matching TRBD1. Germline V CDR1 and CDR2: MNHEY, SVGAGI. The length of the CDR3 is 14 residues.

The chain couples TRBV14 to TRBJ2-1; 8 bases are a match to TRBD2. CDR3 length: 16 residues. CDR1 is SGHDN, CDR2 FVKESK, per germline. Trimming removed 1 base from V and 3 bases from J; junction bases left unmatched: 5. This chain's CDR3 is CASSQGGGRIYNEQFF. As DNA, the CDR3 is TGTGCCAGCAGCCAAGGGGGCGGGAGGATCTACAATGAGCAGTTCTTC. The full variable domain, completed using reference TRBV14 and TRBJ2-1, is EAGVTQFPSHSVIEKGQTVTLRCDPISGHDNLYWYRRVMGKEIKFLLHFVKESKQDESGMPNNRFLAERTGGTYSTLKVQPAELEDSGVYFCASSQGGGRIYNEQFFGPGTRLTVL.

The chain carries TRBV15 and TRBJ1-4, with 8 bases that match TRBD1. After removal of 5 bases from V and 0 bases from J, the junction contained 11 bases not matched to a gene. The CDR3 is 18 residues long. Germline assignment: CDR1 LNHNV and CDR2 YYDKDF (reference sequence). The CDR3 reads CATSYIQGAGSTNEKLFF. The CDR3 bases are TGTGCCACCAGCTACATCCAGGGGGCTGGCTCAACTAATGAAAAACTGTTTTTT.

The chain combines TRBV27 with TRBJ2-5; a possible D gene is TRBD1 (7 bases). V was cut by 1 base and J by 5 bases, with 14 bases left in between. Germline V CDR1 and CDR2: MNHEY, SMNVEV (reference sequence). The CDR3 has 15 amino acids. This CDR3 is CASSLLGPGGETQYF. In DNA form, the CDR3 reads TGTGCCAGCAGTTTATTGGGGCCAGGGGGGGAGACCCAGTACTTC.

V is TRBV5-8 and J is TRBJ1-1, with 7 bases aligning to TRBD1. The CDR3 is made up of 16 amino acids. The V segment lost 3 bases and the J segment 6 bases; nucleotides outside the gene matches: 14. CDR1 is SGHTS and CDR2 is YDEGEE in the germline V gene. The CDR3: CASSSGTVLTGAEAFF. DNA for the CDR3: TGTGCCAGCAGCTCCGGGACAGTCCTTACCGGGGCTGAAGCTTTCTTT. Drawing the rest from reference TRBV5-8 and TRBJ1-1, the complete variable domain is EAGVTQSPTHLIKTRGQQATLRCSPISGHTSVYWYQQALGLGLQFLLWYDEGEERNRGNFPPRFSGRQFPNYSSELNVNALELEDSALYLCASSSGTVLTGAEAFFGQGTRLTVV.

The CDR3 nucleotides are TGTGCCAGCAGCTTGGCCGGACAGGTTAACAATTCACCCCTCCACTTT. Protein product: CASSLAGQVNNSPLHF. The chain has TRBV5-6 and TRBJ1-6; 7 nucleotides align to TRBD1. The CDR3 contains 16 residues. J gave up 7 bases and V 0 bases, and 7 bases lay outside the gene matches. The V gene's germline CDR1 is SGHDT and CDR2 YYEEEE.

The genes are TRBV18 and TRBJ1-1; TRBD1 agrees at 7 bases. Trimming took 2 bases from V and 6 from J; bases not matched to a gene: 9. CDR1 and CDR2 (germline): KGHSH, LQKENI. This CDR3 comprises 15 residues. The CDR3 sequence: CASSPGEGAYAEAFF. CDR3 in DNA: TGTGCCAGCTCACCAGGAGAGGGGGCTTATGCTGAAGCTTTCTTT.

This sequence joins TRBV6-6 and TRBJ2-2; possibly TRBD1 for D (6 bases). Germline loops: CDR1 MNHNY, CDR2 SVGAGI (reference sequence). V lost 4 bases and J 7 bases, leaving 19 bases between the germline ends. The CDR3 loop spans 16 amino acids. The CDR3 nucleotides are TGTGCCAGCAGTTCGGACAGAACTGAACACTTCGGGGAGCTGTTTTTT. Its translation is CASSSDRTEHFGELFF.

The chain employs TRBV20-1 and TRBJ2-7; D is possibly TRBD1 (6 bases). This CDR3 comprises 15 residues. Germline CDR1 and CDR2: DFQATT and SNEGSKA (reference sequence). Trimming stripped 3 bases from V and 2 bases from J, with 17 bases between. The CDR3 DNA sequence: TGCAGTGCTAGTATAAATGGGCAGGGGACCTACGAGCAGTACTTC. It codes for CSASINGQGTYEQYF.

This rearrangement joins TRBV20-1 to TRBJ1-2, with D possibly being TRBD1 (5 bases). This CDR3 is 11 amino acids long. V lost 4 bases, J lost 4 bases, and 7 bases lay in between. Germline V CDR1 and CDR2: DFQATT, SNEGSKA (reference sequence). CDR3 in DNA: TGCAGTGCTATAGGGGTCTATGGCTACACCTTC. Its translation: CSAIGVYGYTF.

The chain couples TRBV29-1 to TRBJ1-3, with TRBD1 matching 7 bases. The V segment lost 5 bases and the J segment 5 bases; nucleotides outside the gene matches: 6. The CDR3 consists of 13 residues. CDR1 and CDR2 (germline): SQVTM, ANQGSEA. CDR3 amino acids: CSVQGQQRNTIYF. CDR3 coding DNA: TGCAGCGTTCAGGGACAGCAACGAAACACCATATATTTT. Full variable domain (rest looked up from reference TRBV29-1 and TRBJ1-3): SAVISQKPSRDICQRGTSLTIQCQVDSQVTMMFWYRQQPGQSLTLIATANQGSEATYESGFVIDKFPISRPNLTFSTLTVSNMSPEDSSIYLCSVQGQQRNTIYFGEGSWLTVV.

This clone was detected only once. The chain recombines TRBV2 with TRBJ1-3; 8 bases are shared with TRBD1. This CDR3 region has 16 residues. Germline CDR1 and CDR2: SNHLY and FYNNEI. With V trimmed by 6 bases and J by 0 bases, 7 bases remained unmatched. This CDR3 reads CASRGTGPFSGNTIYF. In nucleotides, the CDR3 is TGTGCCAGCAGGGGGACAGGACCTTTCTCTGGAAACACCATATATTTT.

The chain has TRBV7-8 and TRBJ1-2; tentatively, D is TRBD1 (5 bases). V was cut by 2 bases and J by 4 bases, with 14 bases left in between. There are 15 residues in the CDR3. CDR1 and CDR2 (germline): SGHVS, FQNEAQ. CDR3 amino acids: CASSLRRGSAYGYTF. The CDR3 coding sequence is TGTGCCAGCAGCTTAAGGAGGGGAAGTGCCTATGGCTACACCTTC.

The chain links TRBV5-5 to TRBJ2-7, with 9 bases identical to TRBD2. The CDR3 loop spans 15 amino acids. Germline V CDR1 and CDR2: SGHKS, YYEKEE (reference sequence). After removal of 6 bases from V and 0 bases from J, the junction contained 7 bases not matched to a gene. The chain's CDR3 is CASTLAGGLSYEQYF. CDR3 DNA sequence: TGTGCCAGCACTCTGGCGGGGGGGCTCTCCTACGAGCAGTACTTC.